These 24 T cell receptor beta chains share one sample of origin, sequenced in a study of blood T cell repertoires in COVID-19. Assay: immunoSEQ multiplex PCR; the TCRdb copy retains only in-frame clones and omits some. Counted here are almost 100,000 clones, about 89% occurring once; the ten biggest clones make up 9% to 12%. The sample comprised peripheral blood. The source of these receptors is a man aged 50-60 years with acute or convalescent COVID-19.

This clone was recorded a few times. V usage is TRBV6-5 and J usage is TRBJ1-2, with D possibly TRBD1 on 5 matching bases. The V end was cut by 7 bases, the J end by 1 base, with 10 bases between. Per germline, CDR1 MNHEY and CDR2 SVGAGI. This CDR3 contains 13 residues. DNA for the CDR3: TGTGCCAGCACAGCCGGGGGTAACTATGGCTACACCTTC. Its protein is CASTAGGNYGYTF.

The chain recombines TRBV7-9 with TRBJ2-2; D gene unclear. The germline CDR1 and CDR2 sequences are SEHNR and FQNEAQ (reference sequence). The V end lost 5 bases, the J end lost 4 bases, and 11 bases lay between the germline ends. The CDR3 runs to 14 residues. Here the CDR3 DNA reads TGTGCCAGCAGCCTAGGTATTGTCACCGGGGAGCTGTTTTTT. Translation gives CASSLGIVTGELFF.

This chain links TRBV27 with TRBJ1-5; D perhaps matches TRBD1 (5 bases). With 2 bases removed from V and 0 bases from J, the gap between germline ends came to 20 bases. This CDR3 is built from 19 residues. The germline gives CDR1 MNHEY, CDR2 SMNVEV (reference sequence). This chain's CDR3 is CASSLPSPIDRDSNQPQHF. For the CDR3, the DNA is TGTGCCAGCAGTTTACCATCCCCCATCGACAGAGATAGCAATCAGCCCCAGCATTTT.

The J gene is TRBJ2-2, the V gene TRBV11-2; TRBD1 aligns across 10 bases. J was trimmed by 5 bases and V by 6 bases; bases with no gene match: 9. CDR1 SGHAT and CDR2 FQNNGV come from the germline V gene. This CDR3 region has 16 residues. CDR3 amino acids: CASRSFRDRGTGELFF. CDR3 nucleotides: TGTGCCAGCAGATCCTTCAGGGACAGGGGAACCGGGGAGCTGTTTTTT.

The J gene is TRBJ2-5, the V gene TRBV24-1; 8 bases are a match to TRBD2. V shed 4 bases and J 5 bases; nucleotides not matched to a gene: 14. This CDR3 has 17 amino acids. Germline V gives CDR1 KGHDR, CDR2 SFDVKD. DNA for the CDR3: TGTGCCACCAGTGACCCCACTAGCGGAGGAGTGAGGGAGACCCAGTACTTC. This translates into CATSDPTSGGVRETQYF.

J is TRBJ2-1 and V is TRBV5-1, with 11 nucleotides matching TRBD2. V trimming: 4 bases; J trimming: 4 bases; junction bases outside the gene matches: 7. This CDR3 is built from 16 residues. Germline V gene data show CDR1 as SGHRS and CDR2 as YFSETQ. The CDR3 DNA reads TGCGCCAGCAGCCCTATTGGGACTAGCGGATACAATGAGCAGTTCTTC. This gives the protein CASSPIGTSGYNEQFF.

The rearrangement links TRBV10-2 to TRBJ1-1; the D is unclear. Trimming took 2 bases from V and 2 from J, leaving 3 bases between them. The CDR3 has 12 amino acids. CDR1 and CDR2 from the germline V gene are WSHSY and SAAADI. CDR3 in amino acids: CASSEGNTEAFF. CDR3 nucleotide sequence: TGCGCCAGCAGTGAGGGCAACACTGAAGCTTTCTTT.

There are a few counts of this clone. The chain joins TRBV18 to TRBJ2-7, with TRBD2 identical over 10 bases. The CDR3 extends over 14 amino acids. The germline V gene encodes CDR1 KGHSH and CDR2 LQKENI. Losses at the gene ends were 6 bases for V and 2 bases for J; bases not matched to a gene: 4. CDR3: CASSRTSGTYEQYF. The CDR3 DNA sequence: TGTGCCAGCTCGCGGACTAGCGGAACCTACGAGCAGTACTTC. The complete variable domain, with remaining parts taken from reference TRBV18 and TRBJ2-7, reads NAGVMQNPRHLVRRRGQEARLRCSPMKGHSHVYWYRQLPEEGLKFMVYLQKENIIDESGMPKERFSAEFPKEGPSILRIQQVVRGDSAAYFCASSRTSGTYEQYFGPGTRLTVT.

DNA for the CDR3: TGCGCCAGCAGTATTGCGGGAGAAGCCAACGAGCAGTACTTC. Protein: CASSIAGEANEQYF. The J gene is TRBJ2-7, the V gene TRBV10-2, with 7 bases identical to TRBD2. This CDR3 has 14 amino acids. In germline, CDR1 is WSHSY, CDR2 SAAADI. Trimming cost V 5 bases and J 5 bases; bases outside gene matches: 9.

The chain links TRBV27 to TRBJ2-3; TRBD1 aligns across 11 bases. V shed 5 bases, J shed 3 bases, and the junction held 4 bases outside the gene matches. The CDR3 is 15 amino acids. Germline loops: CDR1 MNHEY, CDR2 SMNVEV (reference sequence). The CDR3 sequence: CASSPDRGLTDTQYF. CDR3 bases: TGTGCCAGCAGTCCGGACAGGGGGCTGACAGATACGCAGTATTTT.

This rearrangement joins TRBV5-1 to TRBJ1-4, with 8 bases lining up with TRBD1. V lost 4 bases and J lost 8; bases outside the gene matches: 16. This CDR3 contains 17 residues. CDR1 and CDR2 (germline): SGHRS, YFSETQ. CDR3 amino acids: CASSIYSYTGGKEKLFF. In DNA form, the CDR3 reads TGCGCCAGCAGCATCTACTCCTATACAGGGGGTAAAGAAAAACTGTTTTTT.

CDR3 sequence reads: CASSQGLGRQQYF. CDR3 bases: TGTGCCAGCAGCCAAGGGCTGGGGCGGCAGCAGTACTTC. This chain uses TRBV14 with TRBJ2-7, with a weak D call TRBD1 (5 bases). The germline gives CDR1 SGHDN, CDR2 FVKESK. Trimming removed 1 base at V and 8 bases at J, with 12 bases between. The CDR3 runs to 13 residues.

The CDR3 protein is CSVEEGGGGRAFF. CDR3 DNA sequence: TGCAGCGTTGAAGAGGGCGGAGGGGGCAGGGCTTTCTTT. The J gene is TRBJ1-1, the V gene TRBV29-1; 7 nucleotides line up with TRBD1. Germline V gene data show CDR1 as SQVTM and CDR2 as ANQGSEA. The CDR3 has 13 residues. V lost 0 bases, J lost 11 bases, and 9 bases stayed unmatched.

The chain uses TRBV29-1 and TRBJ2-1; weak D call: TRBD2 (6 bases). The CDR3 runs 15 residues. Trimming stripped 7 bases from V and 5 bases from J, with 21 bases between. The germline gives CDR1 SQVTM, CDR2 ANQGSEA. In nucleotides, the CDR3 is TGCAGCGCCCAACGGGTGGAGGGGACCAACAATGAGCAGTTCTTC. Translated, it gives CSAQRVEGTNNEQFF.

The CDR3 DNA reads TGTGCCACGAAGGGACAGGACAATGAGCAGTTCTTC. Residues: CATKGQDNEQFF. The rearrangement joins TRBV10-3 to TRBJ2-1, with 8 nucleotides matching TRBD1. CDR3 length: 12 amino acids. V gave up 10 bases and J gave up 5 bases; unmatched junction bases: 4. Germline V CDR1 and CDR2: ENHRY, SYGVKD.

This clone was detected once. CDR3 DNA: TGCGCCAGCAGCCCAAAATTGACAGGGGCAGCCACTGAAGCTTTCTTT. It specifies CASSPKLTGAATEAFF. This chain connects TRBV5-1 to TRBJ1-1; TRBD1 aligns across 8 bases. The length of the CDR3 is 16 residues. The V gene end was trimmed by 4 bases and the J gene end by 4 bases; junction bases not matched to a gene: 12. Germline V gene sequence: CDR1 SGHRS, CDR2 YFSETQ.

The chain recombines TRBV13 with TRBJ1-4; 8 bases match TRBD1. There are 15 residues in the CDR3. CDR1 PRHDT and CDR2 FYEKMQ come from the germline V gene (reference sequence). V gave up 7 bases and J gave up 0 bases; unmatched junction bases: 4. The CDR3 sequence: CASTLRGPTNEKLFF. CDR3 sequence (DNA): TGTGCCAGCACCCTCAGGGGGCCAACTAATGAAAAACTGTTTTTT.

CDR3 DNA sequence: TGCGCCAGCAGCTCCACCGGATCAGGGGCTGAAGCTTTCTTT. Amino acid sequence: CASSSTGSGAEAFF. This chain connects TRBV5-1 to TRBJ1-1; tentatively, D is TRBD1 (6 bases). Per germline, CDR1 SGHRS and CDR2 YFSETQ. The length of the CDR3 is 14 residues. Trimming pared 3 bases from V and 6 bases from J, leaving 15 bases between.

The gene calls are TRBV2 and TRBJ1-2; TRBD1 might be the D (6 bases). There are 14 residues in the CDR3. Trimming took off 5 bases at V and 8 bases at J, with 18 bases between the two ends. In germline, CDR1 is SNHLY, CDR2 FYNNEI. CDR3 bases: TGTGCCAGCAGTCCCGGGCGGGGGGCTGACGGCTACACCTTC. This translates into CASSPGRGADGYTF.

The CDR3, as DNA: TGTGCCAGCAGTTTGGTTAGCGGTGCCTACGAGCAGTACTTC. Translation: CASSLVSGAYEQYF. The rearrangement links TRBV27 to TRBJ2-7; D may be TRBD2 (6 bases). The CDR3 sequence is 14 residues long. Trimming left V 3 bases short and J 2 bases short, with 11 bases between. The V gene's germline CDR1 is MNHEY and CDR2 SMNVEV (reference sequence).

The genes are TRBV6-5 and TRBJ1-2, with 12 bases identical to TRBD1. This CDR3 contains 14 residues. The germline gives CDR1 MNHEY, CDR2 SVGAGI. J was trimmed by 12 bases and V by 3 bases; bases with no gene match: 8. The CDR3 coding sequence is TGTGCCAGCAGTTATACGGGACAGGGGGCGGGACACACCTTC. Translation gives CASSYTGQGAGHTF.

J is TRBJ2-2 and V is TRBV7-6; TRBD2 matches 8 bases. In germline, CDR1 is SGHVS, CDR2 FNYEAQ. V lost 1 base to trimming and J lost 6 bases; unmatched junction nucleotides: 7. This CDR3 spans 16 amino acids. The CDR3 nucleotides are TGTGCCAGCAGCTTAGTGAGCGGGAGTTGGGCCGGGGAGCTGTTTTTT. It translates to CASSLVSGSWAGELFF.

The chain couples TRBV11-2 to TRBJ2-1; D is uncertain. The V gene lost 4 bases and the J gene lost 15 bases, with 16 bases spanning the gap. The CDR3 covers 12 residues. Germline lookup yields CDR1 SGHAT and CDR2 FQNNGV. The CDR3 bases are TGTGCCAGCAGCTCCCCCCAGACACTTGGGTTCTTC. Encoded protein: CASSSPQTLGFF. Combining the CDR3 with reference TRBV11-2 and TRBJ2-1 gives the whole variable domain EAGVAQSPRYKIIEKRQSVAFWCNPISGHATLYWYQQILGQGPKLLIQFQNNGVVDDSQLPKDRFSAERLKGVDSTLKIQPAKLEDSAVYLCASSSPQTLGFFGPGTRLTVL.

The gene calls are TRBV12-3 or TRBV12-4 and TRBJ1-1, with a weak D call TRBD1 (5 bases). V dropped 7 bases and J dropped 5 bases, with 14 bases sitting between them. The CDR3 is made up of 13 amino acids. The chain's CDR3 is CASTRAEGTEAFF. The CDR3 DNA reads as TGTGCCAGCACCAGGGCGGAGGGAACTGAAGCTTTCTTT.